One sample yielded the 14 T cell receptor beta chains listed below, sequenced in a study of molecular identifiers for immune sequencing clone quantification. TCRdb called the PCR reads again in MiXCR, with one record for every CDR3 protein. The sample lists about 640,000 distinct CDR3 sequences, 15% to 20% occurring once. Sequencing was performed on naive CD8+ T cells from blood, with Jurkat cell RNA spiked in. Stated subset: FACS-sorted CD8+CD4-CCR7+CD45RA+ naive T cells. The receptors come from a human donor in good health. Some libraries in this study had Jurkat cell RNA spiked in.

The genes are TRBV29-1 and TRBJ2-1, with 8 bases lining up with TRBD1. The V gene's germline CDR1 is SQVTM and CDR2 ANQGSEA. V shed 4 bases and J 6 bases; nucleotides not matched to a gene: 11. The CDR3 has 15 residues. The DNA for the CDR3 is TGCAGCGTTGTAGGGGAGACAGGGGTTATCAATGAGCAGTTCTTC. It yields the protein CSVVGETGVINEQFF.

This clonotype has a count of ten or more. This rearrangement joins TRBV4-3 to TRBJ2-5; no reliable D call. Germline assignment: CDR1 LGHNA and CDR2 YSLEER. CDR3 length: 12 amino acids. Trimming removed 0 bases from V and 7 bases from J, with 6 bases in between. CDR3 coding DNA: TGCGCCAGCAGCCAAGATCGTGGGACCCAGTACTTC. This sequence encodes CASSQDRGTQYF.

This clonotype was detected many times. The chain employs TRBV9 and TRBJ2-2; D possibly corresponds to TRBD2 (6 bases). Trimming left V 3 bases short and J 5 bases short, with 14 bases between. CDR1 and CDR2 (germline): SGDLS, YYNGEE. The CDR3 is 15 amino acids. CDR3 protein: CASSGLVESTGELFF. CDR3 coding DNA: TGTGCCAGCAGCGGACTAGTGGAATCGACCGGGGAGCTGTTTTTT.

This clonotype was recorded many times. The chain links TRBV12-3 or TRBV12-4 to TRBJ1-1; D remains ambiguous. V gave up 1 base and J gave up 0 bases, with 6 bases separating them. This CDR3 contains 14 residues. The CDR3 nucleotides are TGTGCCAGCAGTTTAGAGGTGATGAACACTGAAGCTTTCTTT. Protein sequence: CASSLEVMNTEAFF.

In this sample, this clonotype turned up many times. V gene TRBV28 combines with J gene TRBJ2-7; 8 nucleotides line up with TRBD2. Germline CDR1 and CDR2: MDHEN and SYDVKM. The CDR3 has 18 residues. V lost 5 bases, J lost 1 base, and 16 bases stayed unmatched. CDR3 DNA sequence: TGTGCCAGCAGTACGAAGAACCTGCTAGCGGGTCGGTCCTACGAGCAGTACTTC. This gives the protein CASSTKNLLAGRSYEQYF.

The sample holds many counts of this clonotype. This chain's CDR3 is CASSQDGRGHGGSYGYTF. The CDR3 nucleotides read TGCGCCAGCAGCCAAGATGGCAGGGGGCACGGAGGGAGCTATGGCTACACCTTC. The V call is TRBV4-3, the J call TRBJ1-2, with 8 bases lining up with TRBD1. The CDR3 length is 18 residues. Germline loops: CDR1 LGHNA, CDR2 YSLEER. J lost 4 bases, V lost 0 bases, and 13 bases had no gene match.

Notes on this clonotype: The CDR3 end shows no conserved phenylalanine or tryptophan, and so a read error is likely. The chain links TRBV7-6 to TRBJ2-1, with TRBD2 identical over 10 bases. The junction had 14 bases not matched to a gene; V was cut back by 5 bases and J by 13 bases. In germline, CDR1 is SGHVS, CDR2 FNYEAQ. CDR3 length equals 15 residues. The CDR3, as DNA: TGTGCCAGCAGCGGTAGGCTAGCGGGAGACCCTAAACAGTTCCTC. Protein sequence: CASSGRLAGDPKQFL.

With respect to this clonotype: The junction shows a germline mismatch at one end, possibly a read error. The J gene is TRBJ2-5, the V gene TRBV28, with a possible D match to TRBD1 (6 bases). This CDR3 contains 15 residues. From germline, CDR1 is MDHEN and CDR2 SYDVKM. In DNA, the CDR3 is TGTGCCAGCACTACCCCAAGGACAGTGGAAGAGACCCGGTACTTC. Protein: CASTTPRTVEETRYF.

Notes on this clonotype: Here the CDR3 omits its conserved ending phenylalanine or tryptophan, so a read error is the likely source. The chain combines TRBV6-2 or TRBV6-3 with TRBJ2-7; 10 bases align to TRBD1. Germline V gene lookup returns CDR1 MNHEY and CDR2 SVGEGT. Trimming at V came to 6 bases and at J to 4 bases, leaving 9 bases not matched to a gene. CDR3 length: 15 residues. CDR3 bases: TGTGCCAGCAGACACGCAGGACAGGGGGTTTACGAGCAGTACATC. This codes for CASRHAGQGVYEQYI.

In this sample, this clonotype turned up many times. The chain joins TRBV20-1 to TRBJ2-3, with D perhaps given as TRBD1 or TRBD2 (6 bases each). V was pared by 3 bases and J by 5 bases, with 21 bases between. The CDR3 totals 16 residues. From germline, CDR1 is DFQATT and CDR2 SNEGSKA (reference sequence). The CDR3 spells CSARIGGGRVRDTQYF. In DNA form, the CDR3 reads TGCAGTGCTAGGATCGGAGGGGGGCGGGTCAGAGATACGCAGTATTTT.

Points on this clonotype: A read error is possible here, since a much larger clone lies one base away. This sequence joins TRBV4-3 and TRBJ1-1; D is unclear. Germline-derived CDR1 and CDR2 are LGHNA and YSLEER. CDR3 length: 16 residues. The CDR3 is CASGQDLYSMNTEAFF. The DNA of the CDR3 is TGCGCCAGCGGCCAAGATCTTTACAGCATGAACACTGAAGCTTTCTTT.

Ten or more counts support this clonotype. The chain links TRBV19 to TRBJ1-5; no definite D call. Deletions cut 2 bases from V and 4 bases from J, with 12 bases between. This CDR3 contains 15 residues. Germline V gene sequence: CDR1 LNHDA, CDR2 SQIVND (reference sequence). The CDR3 coding sequence is TGTGCCAGTAGTATAACCGAGTTTTCGAATCAGCCCCAGCATTTT. Its translation: CASSITEFSNQPQHF.

The chain combines TRBV12-3 or TRBV12-4 with TRBJ2-7; D may match TRBD1 or TRBD2 (7 bases each). The CDR3 has 15 residues. V lost 6 bases to trimming and J lost 5 bases, with 20 bases between them. The CDR3 loop reads CASRGGSTGSHEQYF. In DNA form, the CDR3 reads TGTGCCAGCAGGGGGGGGTCGACAGGGAGCCACGAGCAGTACTTC.

The chain joins TRBV30 to TRBJ2-7; 11 bases match TRBD2. This CDR3 has 13 amino acids. Trimming cost V 5 bases and J 4 bases; bases outside gene matches: 4. Germline V lookup: CDR1 GTSNPN, CDR2 SVGIG (reference sequence). The CDR3 here is CAWSTSGTYEQYF. CDR3 bases: TGTGCCTGGTCGACTAGCGGGACTTACGAGCAGTACTTC. Combining the CDR3 with reference TRBV30 and TRBJ2-7 gives the whole variable domain SQTIHQWPATLVQPVGSPLSLECTVEGTSNPNLYWYRQAAGRGLQLLFYSVGIGQISSEVPQNLSASRPQDRQFILSSKKLLLSDSGFYLCAWSTSGTYEQYFGPGTRLTVT.